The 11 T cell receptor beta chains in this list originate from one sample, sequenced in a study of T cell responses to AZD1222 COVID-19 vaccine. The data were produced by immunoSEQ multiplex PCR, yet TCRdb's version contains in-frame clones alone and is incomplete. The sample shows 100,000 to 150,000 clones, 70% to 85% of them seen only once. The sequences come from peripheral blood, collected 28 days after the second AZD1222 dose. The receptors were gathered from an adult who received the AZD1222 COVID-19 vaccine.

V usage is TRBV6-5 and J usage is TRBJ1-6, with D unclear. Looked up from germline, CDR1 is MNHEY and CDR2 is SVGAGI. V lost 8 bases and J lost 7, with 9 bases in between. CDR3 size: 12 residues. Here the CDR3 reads CASALTNSPLHF. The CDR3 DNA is TGTGCCAGCGCCCTGACAAATTCACCCCTCCACTTT.

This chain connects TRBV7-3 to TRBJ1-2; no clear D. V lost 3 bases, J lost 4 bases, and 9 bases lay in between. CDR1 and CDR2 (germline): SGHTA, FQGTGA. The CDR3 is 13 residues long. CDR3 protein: CASSLGSSYGYTF. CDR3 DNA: TGTGCCAGCAGCTTGGGGTCCTCCTATGGCTACACCTTC.

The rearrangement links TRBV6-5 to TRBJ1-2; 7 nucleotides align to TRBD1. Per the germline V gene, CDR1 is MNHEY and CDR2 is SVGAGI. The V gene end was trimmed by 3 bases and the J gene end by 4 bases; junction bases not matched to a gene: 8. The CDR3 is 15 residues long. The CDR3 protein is CASSYQQGPGYGYTF. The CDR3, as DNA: TGTGCCAGCAGTTATCAACAGGGGCCTGGCTATGGCTACACCTTC.

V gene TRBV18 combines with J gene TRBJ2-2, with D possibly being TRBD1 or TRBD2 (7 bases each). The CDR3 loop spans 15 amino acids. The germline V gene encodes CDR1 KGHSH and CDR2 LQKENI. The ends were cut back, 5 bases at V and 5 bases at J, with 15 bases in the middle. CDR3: CASSGGDRRTGELFF. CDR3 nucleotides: TGTGCCAGCTCAGGGGGGGACAGAAGGACCGGGGAGCTGTTTTTT.

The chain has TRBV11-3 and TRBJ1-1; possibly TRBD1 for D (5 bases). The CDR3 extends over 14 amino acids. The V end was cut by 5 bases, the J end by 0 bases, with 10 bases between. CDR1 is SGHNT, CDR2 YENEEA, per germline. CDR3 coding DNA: TGTGCCAGCAGCCGGGGGGGGATGAACACTGAAGCTTTCTTT. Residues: CASSRGGMNTEAFF.

The CDR3 DNA reads TGTGCCAGCAGAGACGGGACAGGGAGCTATGGCTACACCTTC. The encoded protein is CASRDGTGSYGYTF. The genes are TRBV28 and TRBJ1-2; 9 nucleotides line up with TRBD1. There are 14 residues in the CDR3. Per germline, CDR1 MDHEN and CDR2 SYDVKM. V shed 6 bases and J 4 bases; nucleotides not matched to a gene: 6.

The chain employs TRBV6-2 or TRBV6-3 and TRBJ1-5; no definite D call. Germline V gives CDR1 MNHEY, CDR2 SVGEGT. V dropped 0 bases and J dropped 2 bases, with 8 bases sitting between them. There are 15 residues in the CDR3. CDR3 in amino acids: CASSYSSGRNQPQHF. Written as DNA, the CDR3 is TGTGCCAGCAGTTACTCGAGTGGACGCAATCAGCCCCAGCATTTT.

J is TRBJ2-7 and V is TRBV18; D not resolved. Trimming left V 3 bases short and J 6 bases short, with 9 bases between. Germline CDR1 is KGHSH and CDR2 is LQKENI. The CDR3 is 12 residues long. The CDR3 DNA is TGTGCCAGCTCACCCCGTGGGGTCGAGCAGTACTTC. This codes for CASSPRGVEQYF.

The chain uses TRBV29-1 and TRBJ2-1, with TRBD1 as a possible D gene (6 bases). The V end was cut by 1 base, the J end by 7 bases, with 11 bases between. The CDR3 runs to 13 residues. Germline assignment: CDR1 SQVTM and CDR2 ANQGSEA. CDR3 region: CSVEAGQGNEQFF. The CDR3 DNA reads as TGCAGCGTTGAAGCGGGGCAGGGGAATGAGCAGTTCTTC.

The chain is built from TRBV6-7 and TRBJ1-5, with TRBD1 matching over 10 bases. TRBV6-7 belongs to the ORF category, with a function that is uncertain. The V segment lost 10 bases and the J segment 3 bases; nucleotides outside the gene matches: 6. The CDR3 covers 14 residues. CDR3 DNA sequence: TGTGCCACCCGGACAGGGGGAAACAATCAGCCCCAGCATTTT. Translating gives CATRTGGNNQPQHF.

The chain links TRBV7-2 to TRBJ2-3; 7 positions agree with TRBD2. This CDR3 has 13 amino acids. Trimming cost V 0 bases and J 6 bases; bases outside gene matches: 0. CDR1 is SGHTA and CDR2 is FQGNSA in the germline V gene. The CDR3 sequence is CASSLAREDTQYF. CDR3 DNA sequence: TGTGCCAGCAGCTTAGCGCGGGAGGATACGCAGTATTTT.